Below are 5 T cell receptor beta chains sequenced from a single sample in a study of OX40 agonist ivuxolimab in advanced cancers. This table comes from immunoSEQ multiplex PCR, and its TCRdb copy is limited to in-frame clones, with some not included. The sample contains 62,000 or so clones, around nine tenths of which appear only once. Here the sequenced sample was CD4+ or CD8+ T cells sorted from blood, taken in a trial of the OX40 agonist ivuxolimab. Source of these receptors: an adult with an advanced solid tumor such as melanoma, head and neck, liver or kidney cancer.

This chain links TRBV9 with TRBJ2-2; weak D call: TRBD2 (6 bases). The CDR3 consists of 18 residues. Germline values: CDR1 SGDLS, CDR2 YYNGEE. The V end was cut by 0 bases, the J end by 0 bases, with 15 bases between. The CDR3 nucleotides are TGTGCCAGCAGCGTAGGGCGGGGCGGCTTGGCGAACACCGGGGAGCTGTTTTTT. Its translation: CASSVGRGGLANTGELFF. The full variable domain, rest sourced from reference TRBV9 and TRBJ2-2, is DSGVTQTPKHLITATGQRVTLRCSPRSGDLSVYWYQQSLDQGLQFLIQYYNGEERAKGNILERFSAQQFPDLHSELNLSSLELGDSALYFCASSVGRGGLANTGELFFGEGSRLTVL.

This clone was detected only once. This rearrangement joins TRBV4-3 to TRBJ1-2; D gene uncertain. In germline, CDR1 is LGHNA, CDR2 YSLEER. The CDR3 consists of 14 residues. V lost 0 bases to trimming and J lost 6 bases, with 11 bases between them. The CDR3 reads CASSQDVGRDGYTF. The CDR3 DNA is TGCGCCAGCAGCCAAGATGTGGGAAGGGATGGCTACACCTTC.

J is TRBJ1-2 and V is TRBV4-2; D call uncertain. Looked up from germline, CDR1 is LGHNA and CDR2 is YNFKEQ. The CDR3 has 15 amino acids. Trimming took off 0 bases at V and 2 bases at J, with 10 bases between the two ends. The CDR3: CASSQDATRNYGYTF. DNA for the CDR3: TGTGCCAGCAGCCAAGATGCGACAAGAAACTATGGCTACACCTTC.

The rearrangement uses TRBV7-3 and TRBJ2-3; a weak D match, TRBD1 (5 bases). V lost 2 bases, J lost 1 base, and 10 bases lay in between. The CDR3 extends over 15 amino acids. Germline-derived CDR1 and CDR2 are SGHTA and FQGTGA. The CDR3 DNA follows: TGTGCCAGCAGCTTACTAGGGGTCGGCACAGATACGCAGTATTTT. It yields the protein CASSLLGVGTDTQYF.

The chain employs TRBV19 and TRBJ1-2; 7 bases are shared with TRBD1. After removal of 4 bases from V and 8 bases from J, the junction contained 10 bases not matched to a gene. The V gene's germline CDR1 is LNHDA and CDR2 SQIVND (reference sequence). This CDR3 has 14 amino acids. CDR3 DNA: TGTGCCAGTAGTAGGGACAGCACCTATGGAGGCTACACCTTC. The encoded protein is CASSRDSTYGGYTF.